The 9 T cell receptor beta chains reported below all come from one sample, sequenced in a study of blood T cells in healthy people across ages. Primed by a sample-barcoded 5' primer and a J-beta primer mix, a second PCR proceeded for about 7 to 12 cycles. From the 5' RACE reads, TCRdb called clonotypes with MiXCR, one entry per CDR3 protein. The sample shows 1.5 million to 2 million distinct CDR3 sequences, 28% of them seen only once. Sequencing was done on a sample of blood. The receptor set was obtained from a woman aged 30 to 39 in good health.

V and J are TRBV6-1 and TRBJ1-1; no reliable D call. This CDR3 is 10 amino acids long. CDR1 MNHNS and CDR2 SASEGT come from the germline V gene. V lost 4 bases to trimming and J lost 8 bases, with 5 bases between them. For the CDR3, the DNA is TGTGCCAGCAGTGCTAACGAAGCTTTCTTT. Translated: CASSANEAFF.

There are many counts of this clonotype. The rearrangement joins TRBV5-1 to TRBJ2-5, with D possibly matching TRBD1 (7 bases). CDR3 size: 15 residues. The germline gives CDR1 SGHRS, CDR2 YFSETQ. Between the trimmed V and J ends, which lost 3 bases and 2 bases, there was a span of 14 bases. CDR3: CASSSEGAIQETQYF. CDR3 nucleotides: TGCGCCAGCAGCTCGGAGGGGGCCATACAAGAGACCCAGTACTTC.

This chain connects TRBV27 to TRBJ2-3, with a possible D match to TRBD2 (5 bases). V lost 7 bases, J lost 6 bases, and 20 bases lay in between. Per germline, CDR1 MNHEY and CDR2 SMNVEV (reference sequence). CDR3 length: 15 amino acids. The CDR3: CASTSSGVGGDTQYF. The CDR3 nucleotides read TGTGCCAGCACCTCTTCCGGGGTAGGTGGGGATACGCAGTATTTT.

V is TRBV5-1 and J is TRBJ1-6, with a possible D match to TRBD1 (6 bases). The CDR3 length is 14 residues. Trimming took 2 bases from V and 10 from J, leaving 13 bases between them. Germline V gene sequence: CDR1 SGHRS, CDR2 YFSETQ. This CDR3 reads CASSLPGASSPLHF. CDR3 DNA: TGCGCCAGCAGCTTACCGGGGGCCAGCTCACCCCTCCACTTT.

This clonotype was counted ten times or more. The chain links TRBV29-1 to TRBJ2-7; D uncertain. The length of the CDR3 is 14 residues. The germline V gene encodes CDR1 SQVTM and CDR2 ANQGSEA. Trimming left V 6 bases short and J 7 bases short, with 22 bases between. CDR3 protein: CSVGESHQSWEQYF. The CDR3 coding sequence is TGCAGCGTAGGAGAGTCCCACCAGTCGTGGGAGCAGTACTTC.

The rearrangement joins TRBV7-3 to TRBJ2-3; TRBD2 agrees at 9 bases. The CDR3 is 15 amino acids. CDR1 and CDR2 (germline): SGHTA, FQGTGA. V lost 1 base, J lost 7 bases, and 6 bases stayed unmatched. This CDR3 reads CASSLKRGGANTQYF. DNA for the CDR3: TGTGCCAGCAGCTTAAAACGCGGGGGGGCAAATACGCAGTATTTT.

V usage is TRBV7-2 and J usage is TRBJ2-3; perhaps TRBD1 as D (6 bases). The V end was cut by 4 bases, the J end by 2 bases, with 13 bases between. CDR1 and CDR2 from the germline V gene are SGHTA and FQGNSA. The CDR3 runs to 15 residues. In nucleotides, the CDR3 is TGTGCCAGCAGCTCGTCCGGGACACCCACAGATACGCAGTATTTT. Its protein is CASSSSGTPTDTQYF.

The CDR3 reads CASRTTGGGDTQYF. The DNA of the CDR3 is TGTGCCTCCAGAACGACGGGGGGCGGGGATACGCAGTATTTT. V gene TRBV30 combines with J gene TRBJ2-3; TRBD2 might be the D (7 bases). Trimming took 7 bases from V and 6 from J, leaving 20 bases between them. The CDR3 contains 14 residues. The germline V gene encodes CDR1 GTSNPN and CDR2 SVGIG (reference sequence).

This rearrangement joins TRBV9 to TRBJ1-2; possibly TRBD1 for D (5 bases). CDR1 and CDR2 from the germline V gene are SGDLS and YYNGEE. Trimming cost V 2 bases and J 3 bases, with 11 bases left between them. The length of the CDR3 is 14 residues. The CDR3 DNA sequence: TGTGCCAGCAGCGTCGGGACCCCTGACTATGGCTACACCTTC. Its translation is CASSVGTPDYGYTF. Filled out from reference TRBV9 and TRBJ1-2, the complete variable domain reads DSGVTQTPKHLITATGQRVTLRCSPRSGDLSVYWYQQSLDQGLQFLIQYYNGEERAKGNILERFSAQQFPDLHSELNLSSLELGDSALYFCASSVGTPDYGYTFGSGTRLTVV.